The following is a T cell receptor beta chain sequence with its context. No antigen is known for it. Assay: immunoSEQ multiplex PCR; the TCRdb copy retains only in-frame clones and omits some. The sample includes about 130,000 clones, 85% to 95% of them seen just once. This specimen belongs to a study of OX40 agonist ivuxolimab in advanced cancers. Study at large: Treatment of patients was with ivuxolimab, an agonistic anti-OX40 (CD134) antibody.

Study-level results: Dosing at 0.1 to 3.0 mg/kg was accompanied by clonal expansion of CD4+ and CD8+ blood T cells by week 6.

The specimen was CD4+ or CD8+ T cells sorted from blood, collected in a trial of the OX40 agonist ivuxolimab. The TCR was taken from an adult with an advanced solid tumor such as melanoma, head and neck, liver or kidney cancer.

The CDR3 sequence: CASSPGPGVFQAFF. CDR3 DNA sequence: TGTGCCAGCAGCCCGGGGCCAGGCGTCTTTCAAGCTTTCTTT. This chain connects TRBV14 to TRBJ1-1, with D possibly TRBD1 on 5 matching bases. Germline loops: CDR1 SGHDN, CDR2 FVKESK. The CDR3 runs to 14 residues. Trimming cost V 4 bases and J 9 bases, with 18 bases left between them.